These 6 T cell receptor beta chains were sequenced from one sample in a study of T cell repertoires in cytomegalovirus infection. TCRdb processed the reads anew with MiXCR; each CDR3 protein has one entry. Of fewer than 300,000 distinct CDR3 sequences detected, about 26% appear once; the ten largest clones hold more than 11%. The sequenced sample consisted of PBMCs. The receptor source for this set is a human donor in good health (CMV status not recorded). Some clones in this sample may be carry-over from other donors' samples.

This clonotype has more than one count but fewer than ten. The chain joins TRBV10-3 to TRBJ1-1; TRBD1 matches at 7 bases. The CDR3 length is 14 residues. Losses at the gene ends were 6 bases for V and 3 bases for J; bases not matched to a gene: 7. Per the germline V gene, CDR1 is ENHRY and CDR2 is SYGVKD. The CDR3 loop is CAISRQGDDTEAFF. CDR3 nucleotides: TGTGCCATCAGCAGACAGGGTGACGACACTGAAGCTTTCTTT.

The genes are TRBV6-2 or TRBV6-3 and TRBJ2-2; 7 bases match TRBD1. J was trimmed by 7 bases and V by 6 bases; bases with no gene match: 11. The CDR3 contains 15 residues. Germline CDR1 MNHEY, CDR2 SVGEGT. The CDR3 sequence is CASSIGGTFGGELFF. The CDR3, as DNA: TGTGCCAGCAGCATAGGGGGCACCTTTGGCGGGGAGCTGTTTTTT.

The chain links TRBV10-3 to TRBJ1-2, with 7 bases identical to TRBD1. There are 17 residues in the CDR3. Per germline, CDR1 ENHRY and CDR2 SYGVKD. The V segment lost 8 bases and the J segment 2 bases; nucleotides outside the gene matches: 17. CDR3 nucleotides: TGTGCCATCCGTAAAGGTAACGGGACAGACCAAAACTATGGCTACACCTTC. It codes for CAIRKGNGTDQNYGYTF.

The CDR3 nucleotides read TGTGCCTGGAGTGACTTCCGACTAGCGGAGGACCTCTACAATGAGCAGTTCTTC. Its protein product is CAWSDFRLAEDLYNEQFF. J is TRBJ2-1 and V is TRBV30; 9 bases fit TRBD2. V shed 1 base and J 3 bases; nucleotides not matched to a gene: 13. The CDR3 has 18 residues. The V gene's germline CDR1 is GTSNPN and CDR2 SVGIG (reference sequence).

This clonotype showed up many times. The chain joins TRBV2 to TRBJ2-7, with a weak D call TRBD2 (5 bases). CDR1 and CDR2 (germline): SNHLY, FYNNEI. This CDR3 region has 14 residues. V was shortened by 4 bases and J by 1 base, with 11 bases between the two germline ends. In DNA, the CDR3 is TGTGCCAGCAGTGGGACTTTCGGATCCTACGAGCAGTACTTC. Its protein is CASSGTFGSYEQYF.

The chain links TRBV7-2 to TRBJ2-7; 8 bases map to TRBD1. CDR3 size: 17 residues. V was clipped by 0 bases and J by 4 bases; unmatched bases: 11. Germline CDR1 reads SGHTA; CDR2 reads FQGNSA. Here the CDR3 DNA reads TGTGCCAGCAGCTTAGCGAACAGGGGGTTAAGGTTATACGAGCAGTACTTC. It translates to CASSLANRGLRLYEQYF. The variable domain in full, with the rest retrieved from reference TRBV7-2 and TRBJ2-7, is GAGVSQSPSNKVTEKGKDVELRCDPISGHTALYWYRQSLGQGLEFLIYFQGNSAPDKSGLPSDRFSAERTGGSVSTLTIQRTQQEDSAVYLCASSLANRGLRLYEQYFGPGTRLTVT.